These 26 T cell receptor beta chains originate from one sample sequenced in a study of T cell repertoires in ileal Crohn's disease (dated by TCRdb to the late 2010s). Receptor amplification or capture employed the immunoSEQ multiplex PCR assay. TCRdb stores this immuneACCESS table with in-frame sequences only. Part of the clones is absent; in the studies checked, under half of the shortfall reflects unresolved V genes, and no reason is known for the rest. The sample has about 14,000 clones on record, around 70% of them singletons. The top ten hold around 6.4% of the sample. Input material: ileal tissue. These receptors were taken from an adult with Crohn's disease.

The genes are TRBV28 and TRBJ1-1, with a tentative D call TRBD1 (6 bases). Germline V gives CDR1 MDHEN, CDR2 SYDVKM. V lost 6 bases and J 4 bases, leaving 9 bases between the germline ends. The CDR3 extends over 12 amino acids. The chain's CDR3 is CASSLRGTEAFF. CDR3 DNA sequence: TGTGCCAGCAGCCTCAGGGGCACTGAAGCTTTCTTT.

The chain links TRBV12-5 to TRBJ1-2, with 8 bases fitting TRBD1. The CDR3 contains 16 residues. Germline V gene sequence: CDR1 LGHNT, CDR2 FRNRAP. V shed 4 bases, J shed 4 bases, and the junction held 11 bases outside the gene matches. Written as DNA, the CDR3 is TGTGCTAGTGGTTGGCTGACAGGGGTCGGAGTCTATGGCTACACCTTC. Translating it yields CASGWLTGVGVYGYTF. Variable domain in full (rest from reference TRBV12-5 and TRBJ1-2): DARVTQTPRHKVTEMGQEVTMRCQPILGHNTVFWYRQTMMQGLELLAYFRNRAPLDDSGMPKDRFSAEMPDATLATLKIQPSEPRDSAVYFCASGWLTGVGVYGYTFGSGTRLTVV.

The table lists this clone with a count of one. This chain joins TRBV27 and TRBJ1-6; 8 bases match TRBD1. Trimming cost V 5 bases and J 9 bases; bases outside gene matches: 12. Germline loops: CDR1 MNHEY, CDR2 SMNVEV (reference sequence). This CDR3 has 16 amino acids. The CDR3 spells CASSRETGVEGSPLHF. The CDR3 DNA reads TGTGCCAGCAGTCGTGAGACAGGGGTAGAGGGTTCACCCCTCCACTTT.

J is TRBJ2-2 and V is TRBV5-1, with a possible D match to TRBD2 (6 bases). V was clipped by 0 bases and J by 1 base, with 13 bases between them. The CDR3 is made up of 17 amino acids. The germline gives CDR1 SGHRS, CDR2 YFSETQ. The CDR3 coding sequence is TGCGCCAGCAGCTTGGCCGGGAGCGGGCGGAACACCGGGGAGCTGTTTTTT. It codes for CASSLAGSGRNTGELFF. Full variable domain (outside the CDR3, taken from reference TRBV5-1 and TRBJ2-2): KAGVTQTPRYLIKTRGQQVTLSCSPISGHRSVSWYQQTPGQGLQFLFEYFSETQRNKGNFPGRFSGRQFSNSRSEMNVSTLELGDSALYLCASSLAGSGRNTGELFFGEGSRLTVL.

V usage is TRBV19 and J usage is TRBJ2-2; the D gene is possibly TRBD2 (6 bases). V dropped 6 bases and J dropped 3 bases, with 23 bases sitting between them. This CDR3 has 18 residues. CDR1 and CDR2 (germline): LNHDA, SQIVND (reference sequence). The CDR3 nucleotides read TGTGCCAGTAGCGATACACGCGGGAATGGGATCGACACCGGGGAGCTGTTTTTT. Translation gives CASSDTRGNGIDTGELFF.

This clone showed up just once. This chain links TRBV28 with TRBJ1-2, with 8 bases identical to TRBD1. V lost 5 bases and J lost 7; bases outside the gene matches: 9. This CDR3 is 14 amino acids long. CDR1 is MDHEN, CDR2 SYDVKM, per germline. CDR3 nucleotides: TGTGCCAGCAGTGATACTCAGGGGGCGGGTGGCTACACCTTC. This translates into CASSDTQGAGGYTF.

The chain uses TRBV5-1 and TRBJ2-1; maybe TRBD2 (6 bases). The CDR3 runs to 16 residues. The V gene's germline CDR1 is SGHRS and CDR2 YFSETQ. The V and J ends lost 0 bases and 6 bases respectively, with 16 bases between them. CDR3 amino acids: CASSLAGGALGNEQFF. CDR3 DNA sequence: TGCGCCAGCAGCTTGGCCGGAGGGGCGCTCGGCAATGAGCAGTTCTTC.

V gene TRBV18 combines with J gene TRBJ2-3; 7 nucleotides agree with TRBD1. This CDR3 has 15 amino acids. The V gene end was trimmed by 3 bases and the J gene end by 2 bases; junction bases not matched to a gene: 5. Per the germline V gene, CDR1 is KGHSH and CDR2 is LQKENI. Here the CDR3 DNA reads TGTGCCAGCTCACCTTGGGACAGTTCCACAGATACGCAGTATTTT. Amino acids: CASSPWDSSTDTQYF.

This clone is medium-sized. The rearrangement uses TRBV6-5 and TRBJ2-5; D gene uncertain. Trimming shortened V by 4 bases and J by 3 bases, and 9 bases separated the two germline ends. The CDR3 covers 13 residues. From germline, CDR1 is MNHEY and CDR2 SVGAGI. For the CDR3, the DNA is TGTGCCAGCAGTTGGCGCTTTGAAGAGACCCAGTACTTC. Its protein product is CASSWRFEETQYF.

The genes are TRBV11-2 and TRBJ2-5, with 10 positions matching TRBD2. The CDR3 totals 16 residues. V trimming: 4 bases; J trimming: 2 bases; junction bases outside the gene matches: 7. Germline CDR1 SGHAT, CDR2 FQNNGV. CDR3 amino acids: CASSSGGAGGQETQYF. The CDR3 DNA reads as TGTGCCAGCAGCTCCGGAGGAGCGGGGGGGCAAGAGACCCAGTACTTC.

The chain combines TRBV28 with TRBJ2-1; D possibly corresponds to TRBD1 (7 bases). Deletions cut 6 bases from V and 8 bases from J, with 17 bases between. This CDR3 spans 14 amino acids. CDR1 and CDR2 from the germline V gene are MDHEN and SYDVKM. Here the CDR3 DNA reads TGTGCCAGCAGCGGCGGCAGGGGGGTTCATGAGCAGTTCTTC. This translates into CASSGGRGVHEQFF.

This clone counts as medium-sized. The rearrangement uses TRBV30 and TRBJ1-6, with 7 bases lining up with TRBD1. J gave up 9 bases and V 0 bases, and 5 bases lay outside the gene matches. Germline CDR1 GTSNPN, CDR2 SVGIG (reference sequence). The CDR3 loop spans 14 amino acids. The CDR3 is CAWSVGDRGSPLHF. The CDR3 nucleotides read TGTGCCTGGAGTGTAGGGGACAGAGGTTCACCCCTCCACTTT.

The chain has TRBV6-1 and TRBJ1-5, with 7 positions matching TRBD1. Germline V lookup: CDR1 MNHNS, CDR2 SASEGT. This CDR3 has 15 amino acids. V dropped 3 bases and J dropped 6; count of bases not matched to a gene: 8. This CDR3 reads CASSEEGGAIQPQHF. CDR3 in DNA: TGTGCCAGCAGTGAGGAAGGGGGCGCGATTCAGCCCCAGCATTTT.

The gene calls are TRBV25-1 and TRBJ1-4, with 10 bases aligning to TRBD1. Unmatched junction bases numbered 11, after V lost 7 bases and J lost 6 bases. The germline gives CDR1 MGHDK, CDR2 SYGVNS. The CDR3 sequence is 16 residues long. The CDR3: CASKYTEGTGDEKLFF. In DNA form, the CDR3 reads TGTGCCAGCAAATATACAGAGGGGACAGGGGATGAAAAACTGTTTTTT.

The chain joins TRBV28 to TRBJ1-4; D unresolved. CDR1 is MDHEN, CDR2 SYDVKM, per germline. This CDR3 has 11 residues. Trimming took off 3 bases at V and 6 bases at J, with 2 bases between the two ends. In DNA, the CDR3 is TGTGCCAGCAGTTTGGATGAAAAACTGTTTTTT. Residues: CASSLDEKLFF.

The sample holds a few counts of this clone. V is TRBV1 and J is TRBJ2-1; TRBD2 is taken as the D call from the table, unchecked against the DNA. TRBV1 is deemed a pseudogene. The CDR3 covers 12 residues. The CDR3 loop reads CTSSQIRDEQFF. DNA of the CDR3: TGCACCAGCAGCCAGATACGCGATGAGCAGTTCTTC.

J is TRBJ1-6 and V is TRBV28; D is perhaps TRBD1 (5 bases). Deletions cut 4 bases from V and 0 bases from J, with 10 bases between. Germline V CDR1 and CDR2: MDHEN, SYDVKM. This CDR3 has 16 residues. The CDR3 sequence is CASSSGLNSYNSPLHF. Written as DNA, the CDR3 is TGTGCCAGCAGTTCGGGACTTAACTCCTATAATTCACCCCTCCACTTT.

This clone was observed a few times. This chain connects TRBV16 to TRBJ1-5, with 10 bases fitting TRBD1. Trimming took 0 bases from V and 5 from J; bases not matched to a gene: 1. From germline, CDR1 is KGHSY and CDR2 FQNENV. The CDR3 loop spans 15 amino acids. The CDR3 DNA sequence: TGTGCCAGCAGCCAATCGGGGACAGGGGATCAGCCCCAGCATTTT. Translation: CASSQSGTGDQPQHF. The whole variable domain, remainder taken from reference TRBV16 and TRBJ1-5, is GEEVAQTPKHLVRGEGQKAKLYCAPIKGHSYVFWYQQVLKNEFKFLISFQNENVFDETGMPKERFSAKCLPNSPCSLEIQATKLEDSAVYFCASSQSGTGDQPQHFGDGTRLSIL.

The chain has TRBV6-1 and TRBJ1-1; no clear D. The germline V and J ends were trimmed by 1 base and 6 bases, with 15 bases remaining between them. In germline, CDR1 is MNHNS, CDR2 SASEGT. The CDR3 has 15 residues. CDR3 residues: CASSEGAAPPSEAFF. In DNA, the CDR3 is TGTGCCAGCAGTGAAGGGGCAGCCCCCCCTTCTGAAGCTTTCTTT.

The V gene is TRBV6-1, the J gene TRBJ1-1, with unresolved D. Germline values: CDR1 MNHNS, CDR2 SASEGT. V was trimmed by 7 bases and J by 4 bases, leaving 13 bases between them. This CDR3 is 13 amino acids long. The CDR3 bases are TGTGCCAGCACTAGGGAAGAGGGCACTGAAGCTTTCTTT. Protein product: CASTREEGTEAFF.

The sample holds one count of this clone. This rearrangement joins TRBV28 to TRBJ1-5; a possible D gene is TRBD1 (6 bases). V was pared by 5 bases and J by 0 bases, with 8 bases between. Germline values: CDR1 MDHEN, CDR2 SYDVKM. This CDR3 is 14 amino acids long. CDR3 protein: CASSRTDSNQPQHF. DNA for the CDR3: TGTGCCAGCAGTAGGACAGATAGCAATCAGCCCCAGCATTTT.

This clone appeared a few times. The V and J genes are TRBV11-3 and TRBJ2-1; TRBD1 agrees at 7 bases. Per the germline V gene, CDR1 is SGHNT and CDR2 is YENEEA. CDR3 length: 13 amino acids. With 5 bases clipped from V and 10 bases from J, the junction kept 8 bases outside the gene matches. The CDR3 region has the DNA TGTGCCAGCAGCCGGGGACAGCTCAGGGAGCAGTTCTTC. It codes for CASSRGQLREQFF.

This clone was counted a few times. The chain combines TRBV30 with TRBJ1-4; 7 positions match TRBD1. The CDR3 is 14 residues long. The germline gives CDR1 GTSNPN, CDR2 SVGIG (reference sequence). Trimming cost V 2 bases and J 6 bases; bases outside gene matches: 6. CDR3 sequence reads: CAWSKETGYEKLFF. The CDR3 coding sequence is TGTGCCTGGAGTAAAGAGACAGGGTATGAAAAACTGTTTTTT.

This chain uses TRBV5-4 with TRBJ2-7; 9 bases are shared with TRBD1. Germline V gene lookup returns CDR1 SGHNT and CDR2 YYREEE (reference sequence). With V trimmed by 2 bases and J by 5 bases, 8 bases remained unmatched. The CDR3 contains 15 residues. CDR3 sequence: CASSFLGQGVNEQYF. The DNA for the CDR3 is TGTGCCAGCAGCTTTCTGGGACAGGGTGTCAACGAGCAGTACTTC.

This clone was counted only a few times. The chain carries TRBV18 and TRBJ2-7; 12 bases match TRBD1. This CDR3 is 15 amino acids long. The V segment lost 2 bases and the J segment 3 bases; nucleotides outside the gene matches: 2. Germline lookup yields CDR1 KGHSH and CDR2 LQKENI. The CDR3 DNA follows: TGTGCCAGCTCACCAGGGACAGGGGGCTACTACGAGCAGTACTTC. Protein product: CASSPGTGGYYEQYF.

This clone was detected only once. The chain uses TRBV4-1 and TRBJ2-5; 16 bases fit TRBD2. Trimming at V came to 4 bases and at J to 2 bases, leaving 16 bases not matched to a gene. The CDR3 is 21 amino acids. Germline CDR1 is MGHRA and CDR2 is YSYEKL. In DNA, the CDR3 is TGCGCCAGCAGCCCAACTCGACCCCTGGGACTAGCGGGGGGGCGGCAAGAGACCCAGTACTTC. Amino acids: CASSPTRPLGLAGGRQETQYF.